These 25 T cell receptor beta chains came from one sample sequenced in a study of T cell responses to AZD1222 COVID-19 vaccine. Assay used: immunoSEQ multiplex PCR; TCRdb lists only in-frame clones, some missing. The table lists about 76,000 clones, roughly 80% of them singletons. Sequenced material: peripheral blood, taken 28 days after the second dose of the MenACWY control vaccine. These receptors were taken from an adult who received the MenACWY meningococcal vaccine as a control.

This sequence joins TRBV30 and TRBJ1-2; a possible D gene is TRBD1 (5 bases). From germline, CDR1 is GTSNPN and CDR2 SVGIG (reference sequence). V lost 5 bases to trimming and J lost 7 bases, with 11 bases between them. The CDR3 loop spans 11 amino acids. The CDR3, as DNA: TGTGCCTGGGCAGGGAATGGTGGCTACACCTTC. This encodes CAWAGNGGYTF.

The rearrangement links TRBV6-2 or TRBV6-3 to TRBJ2-2, with 11 bases fitting TRBD2. Germline assignment: CDR1 MNHEY and CDR2 SVGEGT. The CDR3 loop spans 16 amino acids. The junction had 6 bases not matched to a gene; V was cut back by 6 bases and J by 3 bases. The CDR3 DNA sequence: TGTGCCAGCAGCCCGAGGACTAGCGGGTACACCGGGGAGCTGTTTTTT. It codes for CASSPRTSGYTGELFF.

This clone was counted only a few times. The chain joins TRBV5-5 to TRBJ2-7, with D possibly being TRBD2 (6 bases). Germline V gene sequence: CDR1 SGHKS, CDR2 YYEKEE (reference sequence). This CDR3 region has 17 residues. Trimming took 5 bases from V and 0 from J, leaving 21 bases between them. The CDR3 loop reads CASSRVGLPGISYEQYF. CDR3 sequence (DNA): TGTGCCAGCAGTCGGGTGGGACTCCCGGGGATCTCCTACGAGCAGTACTTC.

This rearrangement joins TRBV28 to TRBJ1-1, with unresolved D. This CDR3 has 14 amino acids. CDR1 is MDHEN and CDR2 is SYDVKM in the germline V gene. Trimming removed 6 bases from V and 1 base from J, with 12 bases in between. The CDR3 DNA reads TGTGCCAGCAGGGGCCCGGGGAGGAACACTGAAGCTTTCTTT. Its protein product is CASRGPGRNTEAFF.

This clone has a handful of counts. The chain is built from TRBV9 and TRBJ2-2; D unclear. The length of the CDR3 is 17 residues. Trimming took off 6 bases at V and 0 bases at J, with 18 bases between the two ends. Germline CDR1 reads SGDLS; CDR2 reads YYNGEE. This chain's CDR3 is CASTDSDHVSNTGELFF. DNA for the CDR3: TGTGCCAGCACCGATTCAGACCATGTCTCGAACACCGGGGAGCTGTTTTTT.

The chain employs TRBV2 and TRBJ1-4; 9 positions agree with TRBD1. The CDR3 totals 17 residues. J was trimmed by 8 bases and V by 7 bases; bases with no gene match: 17. The germline CDR1 and CDR2 sequences are SNHLY and FYNNEI. The CDR3 spells CASTDPHTGGSKEKLFF. The DNA for the CDR3 is TGTGCCAGCACCGACCCGCACACAGGGGGCTCGAAAGAAAAACTGTTTTTT.

The V and J genes are TRBV6-1 and TRBJ1-2; the D gene is possibly TRBD1 (5 bases). V lost 3 bases and J 6 bases, leaving 11 bases between the germline ends. Germline V gene lookup returns CDR1 MNHNS and CDR2 SASEGT. The length of the CDR3 is 13 residues. CDR3 protein: CASSEGTVHGYTF. The CDR3 bases are TGTGCCAGCAGTGAGGGGACGGTACATGGCTACACCTTC.

The chain carries TRBV6-5 and TRBJ2-7, with TRBD1 matching 10 bases. CDR1 is MNHEY and CDR2 is SVGAGI in the germline V gene. The CDR3 totals 15 residues. Losses at the gene ends were 6 bases for V and 3 bases for J; bases not matched to a gene: 8. The CDR3 DNA reads TGTGCCAGCAGCTATTCAGGACAGGGGGGCTACGAGCAGTACTTC. Its protein product is CASSYSGQGGYEQYF.

Details on this clone: The same CDR3 also results from other DNA sequences found in this sample. This chain connects TRBV28 to TRBJ1-5; TRBD1 matches at 7 bases. The germline CDR1 and CDR2 sequences are MDHEN and SYDVKM. V gave up 2 bases and J gave up 2 bases; unmatched junction bases: 3. The CDR3 totals 15 residues. The CDR3 DNA reads TGTGCCAGCAGTTTACCCGGACAGGGCAATCAGCCCCAGCATTTT. Residues: CASSLPGQGNQPQHF.

The gene calls are TRBV3-1 (or the pseudogene TRBV3-2) and TRBJ2-7; weak D call: TRBD2 (7 bases). The germline gives CDR1 LGHDT, CDR2 YNNKEL (reference sequence). The V end was cut by 3 bases, the J end by 3 bases, with 12 bases between. The CDR3 extends over 14 amino acids. This CDR3 is CASSQGGGLYEQYF. The CDR3 coding sequence is TGTGCCAGCAGCCAGGGAGGGGGGCTCTACGAGCAGTACTTC.

The chain recombines TRBV9 with TRBJ2-3, with TRBD1 identical over 8 bases. The CDR3 is 15 residues long. Germline V lookup: CDR1 SGDLS, CDR2 YYNGEE. V dropped 2 bases and J dropped 1; count of bases not matched to a gene: 3. In DNA, the CDR3 is TGTGCCAGCAGCGTCACAGGGGGTGGCACAGATACGCAGTATTTT. Translated: CASSVTGGGTDTQYF.

J is TRBJ1-5 and V is TRBV28; a weak D match, TRBD1 (5 bases). V was trimmed by 2 bases and J by 11 bases, leaving 13 bases between them. The CDR3 has 13 residues. CDR1 and CDR2 from the germline V gene are MDHEN and SYDVKM. The DNA for the CDR3 is TGTGCCAGCAGTTTAGACAGCAGCAGGGCCCAGCATTTT. It codes for CASSLDSSRAQHF.

This chain uses TRBV30 with TRBJ2-2, with D possibly matching TRBD1 (6 bases). Germline CDR1 and CDR2: GTSNPN and SVGIG (reference sequence). The CDR3 extends over 13 amino acids. Deletions cut 4 bases from V and 5 bases from J, with 11 bases between. The CDR3: CAWTQTGTGELFF. CDR3 DNA sequence: TGTGCCTGGACCCAGACAGGTACCGGGGAGCTGTTTTTT.

V and J are TRBV6-5 and TRBJ1-1; D perhaps matches TRBD1 (5 bases). Between the trimmed V and J ends, which lost 10 bases and 6 bases, there was a span of 24 bases. This CDR3 comprises 15 residues. Germline V gives CDR1 MNHEY, CDR2 SVGAGI. CDR3 nucleotides: TGTGCCACGACGAGGGGTCGGGTTATTTCGTCTGAAGCTTTCTTT. It encodes CATTRGRVISSEAFF.

The chain carries TRBV24-1 and TRBJ2-1; TRBD1 matches 7 bases. Unmatched junction bases numbered 4, after V lost 6 bases and J lost 0 bases. Germline lookup yields CDR1 KGHDR and CDR2 SFDVKD. There are 15 residues in the CDR3. This chain's CDR3 is CATSMGQSSYNEQFF. The CDR3 DNA follows: TGTGCCACCAGTATGGGACAGAGCTCCTACAATGAGCAGTTCTTC.

This clone has only a few counts. This chain connects TRBV28 to TRBJ1-2; 7 nucleotides match TRBD1. Germline loops: CDR1 MDHEN, CDR2 SYDVKM. The CDR3 contains 16 residues. V was clipped by 6 bases and J by 0 bases; unmatched bases: 10. DNA for the CDR3: TGTGCCAGCAGGCAGCTACAGGGGAGGGCTAACTATGGCTACACCTTC. It yields the protein CASRQLQGRANYGYTF.

This sequence joins TRBV12-3 or TRBV12-4 and TRBJ1-2; the D is unclear. The CDR3 consists of 13 residues. V gave up 2 bases and J gave up 4 bases, with 8 bases separating them. The CDR3 DNA reads as TGTGCCAGCAGTTTATCCGGGCGCTATGGCTACACCTTC. Its translation: CASSLSGRYGYTF.

The chain uses TRBV20-1 and TRBJ2-7, with D perhaps TRBD2 (5 bases). The CDR3 contains 14 residues. CDR1 DFQATT and CDR2 SNEGSKA come from the germline V gene (reference sequence). Trimming shortened V by 3 bases and J by 4 bases, and 16 bases separated the two germline ends. In DNA form, the CDR3 reads TGCAGTGCTAGTAATGAAGACCGAGGGTACGAGCAGTACTTC. It codes for CSASNEDRGYEQYF.

The chain carries TRBV2 and TRBJ1-1; D is ambiguous. The germline CDR1 and CDR2 sequences are SNHLY and FYNNEI. There are 14 residues in the CDR3. V lost 6 bases and J lost 6, with 17 bases in between. DNA for the CDR3: TGTGCCAGCAGCCCGGGCAACCTTTGGGCTGAAGCTTTCTTT. It codes for CASSPGNLWAEAFF.

This sequence joins TRBV29-1 and TRBJ2-5, with D uncertain. There are 13 residues in the CDR3. V was shortened by 6 bases and J by 0 bases, with 11 bases between the two germline ends. Germline loops: CDR1 SQVTM, CDR2 ANQGSEA. The CDR3 sequence: CSVPGADQETQYF. CDR3 in DNA: TGCAGCGTGCCCGGCGCAGACCAAGAGACCCAGTACTTC. Supplemented by reference TRBV29-1 and TRBJ2-5, the full variable domain reads SAVISQKPSRDICQRGTSLTIQCQVDSQVTMMFWYRQQPGQSLTLIATANQGSEATYESGFVIDKFPISRPNLTFSTLTVSNMSPEDSSIYLCSVPGADQETQYFGPGTRLLVL.

The genes are TRBV7-9 and TRBJ1-6, with 7 bases that match TRBD1. The CDR3 spans 15 residues. V dropped 4 bases and J dropped 6; count of bases not matched to a gene: 6. Germline CDR1 SEHNR, CDR2 FQNEAQ (reference sequence). The CDR3 loop reads CASSSSDRVNSPLHF. The CDR3 nucleotides are TGTGCCAGCAGCTCCTCCGACAGGGTTAATTCACCCCTCCACTTT.

The chain has TRBV5-6 and TRBJ2-7; 8 bases fit TRBD1. Losses at the gene ends were 4 bases for V and 4 bases for J; bases not matched to a gene: 7. The germline gives CDR1 SGHDT, CDR2 YYEEEE. This CDR3 region has 14 residues. The CDR3 here is CASSRQDRAYEQYF. CDR3 in DNA: TGTGCCAGCAGCCGTCAGGACAGGGCGTACGAGCAGTACTTC.

This clone appeared a single time. The rearrangement links TRBV2 to TRBJ1-2, with TRBD1 matching 7 bases. With V trimmed by 9 bases and J by 2 bases, 18 bases remained unmatched. CDR1 is SNHLY, CDR2 FYNNEI, per germline. This CDR3 is built from 17 residues. The CDR3, as DNA: TGTGCCAGGACCGTCAGGGGGGGGAATACTAACAACTATGGCTACACCTTC. It yields the protein CARTVRGGNTNNYGYTF.

The rearrangement uses TRBV27 and TRBJ1-2, with 7 bases aligning to TRBD1. Germline V CDR1 and CDR2: MNHEY, SMNVEV (reference sequence). The CDR3 length is 14 residues. The junction had 3 bases not matched to a gene; V was cut back by 0 bases and J by 5 bases. The CDR3 spells CASSLSGQTYGYTF. In nucleotides, the CDR3 is TGTGCCAGCAGTTTATCGGGACAGACTTATGGCTACACCTTC.

The V gene is TRBV11-2, the J gene TRBJ2-7; 8 bases match TRBD1. Per the germline V gene, CDR1 is SGHAT and CDR2 is FQNNGV. The CDR3 totals 15 residues. The junction had 13 bases not matched to a gene; V was cut back by 5 bases and J by 7 bases. CDR3 sequence (DNA): TGTGCCAGCAGCCCAGGGACAGGCTTTTTCGGGGAGCAGTACTTC. This encodes CASSPGTGFFGEQYF.